This entry concerns a single TCR beta chain. Its specificity is unknown. This clone may be a read error of a much larger clone one base away. Germline V CDR1 and CDR2: SNHLY, FYNNEI. V lost 4 bases and J 6 bases, leaving 18 bases between the germline ends. The CDR3 length is 15 residues. This record comes from a study of T cells in Graves' hyperthyroidism and ophthalmopathy. Study results and caveats: Before onset, by a median of approximately 5.9 months, the model predicted ophthalmopathy.

What was amplified from RNA transcripts were TCR beta CDR3 regions. TCR CDR3 underwent first-round RT-PCR with the HTBI primer set. TCRdb re-derived calls from the multiplex PCR reads in MiXCR, one entry per CDR3 protein. This sample has hundreds of thousands of distinct CDR3 sequences; approximately 14% occur once, and the top ten carry roughly 7.4%. A lack of ophthalmopathy progression within 18 months defined stable Graves' hyperthyroidism. The rearrangement links TRBV2 to TRBJ1-2; tentatively, D is TRBD1 (5 bases). The TCR originated in a woman younger than 35 with Graves' hyperthyroidism. Sequencing was carried out using blood. The CDR3 nucleotides read TGTGCCAGCAGTGGGGCCGAGGGACCCCTGGATGGCTACACCTTC. This encodes CASSGAEGPLDGYTF.